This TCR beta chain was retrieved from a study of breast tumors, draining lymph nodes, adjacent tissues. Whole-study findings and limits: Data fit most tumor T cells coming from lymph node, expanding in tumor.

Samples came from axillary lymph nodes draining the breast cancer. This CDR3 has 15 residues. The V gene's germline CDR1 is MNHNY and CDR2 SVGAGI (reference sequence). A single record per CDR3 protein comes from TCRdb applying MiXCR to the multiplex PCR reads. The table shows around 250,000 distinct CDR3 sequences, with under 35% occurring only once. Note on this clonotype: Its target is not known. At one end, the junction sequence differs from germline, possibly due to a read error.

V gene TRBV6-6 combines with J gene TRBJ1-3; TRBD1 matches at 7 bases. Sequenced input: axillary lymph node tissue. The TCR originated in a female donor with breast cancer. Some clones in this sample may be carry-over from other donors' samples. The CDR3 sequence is CASSRDRTSGNIIYF. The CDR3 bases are TGTGCCAGCAGTCGGGACAGAACCTCTGGAAACATCATATATTTT.